This T cell receptor beta chain was sequenced in a study of post-analysis software for immune sequencing data. Study-level information: The patients showed relapsing-remitting, secondary progressive and progressive-relapsing multiple sclerosis courses. Whole-study results and caveats: Compared with controls, patients showed significantly lower normalized Chao1 diversity. Five TRBV segments were more frequent in patients than controls; TRBV5-6, TRBV5-1 and TRBV20-1 belonged to this group.

About this clonotype itself: Its antigen is unknown.

CDR3 length: 13 residues. Trimming pared 4 bases from V and 0 bases from J, leaving 7 bases between. Germline values: CDR1 SGHRS, CDR2 YFSETQ. Sequencing libraries made from TCR beta cDNA carried unique molecular identifiers. There were about 0.85 to 11 million T cells, and 450,000 to 550,000 cDNA molecules came from them. TCRdb reanalysed the PCR reads using MiXCR and keeps one entry per CDR3 protein. The sample records roughly 700,000 distinct CDR3 sequences, 30% being singletons. The sequence was obtained from a girl aged 10-17 years with multiple sclerosis. Sample: blood. This chain links TRBV5-1 with TRBJ2-5; D unclear. CDR3 nucleotide sequence: TGCGCCAGCAGCCCATCGCACCAAGAGACCCAGTACTTC. It encodes CASSPSHQETQYF.